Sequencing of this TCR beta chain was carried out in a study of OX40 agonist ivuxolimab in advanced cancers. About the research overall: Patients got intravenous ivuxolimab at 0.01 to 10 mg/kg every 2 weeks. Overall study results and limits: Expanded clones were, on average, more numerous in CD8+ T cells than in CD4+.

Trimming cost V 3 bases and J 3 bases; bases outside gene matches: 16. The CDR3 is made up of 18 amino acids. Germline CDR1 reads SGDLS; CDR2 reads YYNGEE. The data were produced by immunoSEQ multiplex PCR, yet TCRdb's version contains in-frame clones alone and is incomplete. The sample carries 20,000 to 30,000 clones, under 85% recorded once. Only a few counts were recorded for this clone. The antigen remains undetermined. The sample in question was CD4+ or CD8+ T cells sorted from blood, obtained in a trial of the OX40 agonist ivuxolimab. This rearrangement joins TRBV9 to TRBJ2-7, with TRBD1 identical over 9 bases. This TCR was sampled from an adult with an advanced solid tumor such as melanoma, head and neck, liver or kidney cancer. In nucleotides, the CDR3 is TGTGCCAGCAGCGGAGACCCAGGTGGGACAGGGAATTTCTACGAGCAGTACTTC. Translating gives CASSGDPGGTGNFYEQYF.